This T cell receptor (beta chain) was retrieved from a study of siplizumab effects on memory and regulatory T cells. The study, taken as a whole, reports: The diversity of naive T cells seemed greater than that of memory cells, and their alloresponse contribution seemed major.

Measured with immunoSEQ multiplex PCR; TCRdb has only the in-frame clones, and not every one. The sample gives 100,000 to 120,000 clones, 85% to 95% of which show up once; approximately 0.32% is in the top ten. The V and J ends lost 6 bases and 8 bases respectively, with 13 bases between them. The CDR3 has 13 amino acids. Germline CDR1 reads SNHLY; CDR2 reads FYNNEI. To note about this clone: Its antigen is not identified.

The chain has TRBV2 and TRBJ1-4, with D unclear. This TCR derives from a human donor in good health. Sequenced material: CD4+ T cells sorted from blood. CDR3: CASRDPGSEKLFF. CDR3 sequence (DNA): TGTGCCAGCAGGGATCCCGGGAGCGAAAAACTGTTTTTT.